These 8 T cell receptor beta chains were sequenced from one sample in a study of T cell repertoires in cytomegalovirus infection. TCRdb reprocessed the reads via MiXCR and lists one record per CDR3 protein. The table records about 300,000 distinct CDR3 sequences, around 9.1% of them present only once. The sample was PBMCs. Receptor source: a human donor in good health (CMV status not recorded). Some clones in this sample may be carry-over from other donors' samples.

This clonotype was observed at least ten times. This chain connects TRBV28 to TRBJ2-6, with no clear D. The CDR3 is 16 amino acids. Germline values: CDR1 MDHEN, CDR2 SYDVKM. Between the trimmed V and J ends, which lost 5 bases and 1 base, there was a span of 12 bases. The CDR3 DNA follows: TGTGCCAGCAGTCCTACACGAAAATCTGGGGCCAACGTCCTGACTTTC. Translating it yields CASSPTRKSGANVLTF. The complete variable domain, with remaining parts taken from reference TRBV28 and TRBJ2-6, reads DVKVTQSSRYLVKRTGEKVFLECVQDMDHENMFWYRQDPGLGLRLIYFSYDVKMKEKGDIPEGYSVSREKKERFSLILESASTNQTSMYLCASSPTRKSGANVLTFGAGSRLTVL.

This clonotype was recorded at least ten times. The genes are TRBV28 and TRBJ1-5; the D is unclear. The V and J ends lost 1 base and 2 bases respectively, with 12 bases between them. Germline lookup yields CDR1 MDHEN and CDR2 SYDVKM. The length of the CDR3 is 16 residues. The CDR3: CASSLLSSAGNQPQHF. The CDR3 DNA sequence: TGTGCCAGCAGTTTATTGAGCTCGGCAGGCAATCAGCCCCAGCATTTT.

This clonotype was observed many times. The chain links TRBV5-1 to TRBJ2-3; D gene unclear. The CDR3 totals 13 residues. Germline CDR1 is SGHRS and CDR2 is YFSETQ. Trimming stripped 4 bases from V and 3 bases from J, with 9 bases between. CDR3 loop: CASSPTITDTQYF. CDR3 nucleotide sequence: TGCGCCAGCAGCCCCACTATTACAGATACGCAGTATTTT.

This clonotype was observed many times. The chain has TRBV7-2 and TRBJ2-2, with 10 bases aligning to TRBD2. The CDR3 spans 17 residues. Losses at the gene ends were 1 base for V and 1 base for J; bases not matched to a gene: 3. From germline, CDR1 is SGHTA and CDR2 FQGNSA. CDR3 loop: CASSLVAGGLNTGELFF. The DNA of the CDR3 is TGTGCCAGCAGCTTAGTAGCGGGGGGATTGAACACCGGGGAGCTGTTTTTT.

The table lists this clonotype with many counts. J is TRBJ2-1 and V is TRBV27; 10 bases are shared with TRBD2. V lost 8 bases, J lost 6 bases, and 10 bases stayed unmatched. Germline loops: CDR1 MNHEY, CDR2 SMNVEV (reference sequence). This CDR3 is 15 amino acids long. The CDR3: CASFLTSGFLNEQFF. In DNA form, the CDR3 reads TGTGCCAGCTTTTTGACTAGCGGGTTCCTCAATGAGCAGTTCTTC.

This clonotype has ten or more counts. This chain joins TRBV6-5 and TRBJ1-1, with D possibly being TRBD1 (5 bases). The V gene's germline CDR1 is MNHEY and CDR2 SVGAGI. The germline V and J ends were trimmed by 6 bases and 2 bases, with 10 bases remaining between them. The CDR3 contains 13 residues. As DNA, the CDR3 is TGTGCCAGCAGCAGACAGACCAACACTGAAGCTTTCTTT. Translating it yields CASSRQTNTEAFF.

A single count supports this clonotype. J is TRBJ1-2 and V is TRBV20-1; no clear D. Germline V CDR1 and CDR2: DFQATT, SNEGSKA (reference sequence). The CDR3 is made up of 15 amino acids. V lost 5 bases to trimming and J lost 1 base, with 17 bases between them. CDR3 residues: CSAVGSSSFNYGYTF. The CDR3 DNA reads TGCAGTGCTGTCGGGAGTTCTTCTTTTAACTATGGCTACACCTTC.

In its sample, this clonotype was seen many times. The chain employs TRBV20-1 and TRBJ1-2; 9 positions match TRBD1. The CDR3 is made up of 13 amino acids. Per germline, CDR1 DFQATT and CDR2 SNEGSKA (reference sequence). V lost 3 bases and J lost 8; bases outside the gene matches: 7. CDR3 bases: TGCAGTGCTAGTACACAGGGGGCTAGAGGCTACACCTTC. It codes for CSASTQGARGYTF.